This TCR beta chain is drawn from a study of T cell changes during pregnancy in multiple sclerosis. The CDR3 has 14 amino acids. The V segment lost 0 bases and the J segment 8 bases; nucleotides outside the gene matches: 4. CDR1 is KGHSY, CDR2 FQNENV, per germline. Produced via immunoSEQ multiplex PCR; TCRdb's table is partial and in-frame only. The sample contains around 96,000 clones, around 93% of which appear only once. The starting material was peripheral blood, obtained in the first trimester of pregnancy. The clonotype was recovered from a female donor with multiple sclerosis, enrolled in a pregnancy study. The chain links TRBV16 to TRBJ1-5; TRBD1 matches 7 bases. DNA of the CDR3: TGTGCCAGCAGCCAATCAGGGGGCAGTGAGCCCCAGCATTTT. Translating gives CASSQSGGSEPQHF.